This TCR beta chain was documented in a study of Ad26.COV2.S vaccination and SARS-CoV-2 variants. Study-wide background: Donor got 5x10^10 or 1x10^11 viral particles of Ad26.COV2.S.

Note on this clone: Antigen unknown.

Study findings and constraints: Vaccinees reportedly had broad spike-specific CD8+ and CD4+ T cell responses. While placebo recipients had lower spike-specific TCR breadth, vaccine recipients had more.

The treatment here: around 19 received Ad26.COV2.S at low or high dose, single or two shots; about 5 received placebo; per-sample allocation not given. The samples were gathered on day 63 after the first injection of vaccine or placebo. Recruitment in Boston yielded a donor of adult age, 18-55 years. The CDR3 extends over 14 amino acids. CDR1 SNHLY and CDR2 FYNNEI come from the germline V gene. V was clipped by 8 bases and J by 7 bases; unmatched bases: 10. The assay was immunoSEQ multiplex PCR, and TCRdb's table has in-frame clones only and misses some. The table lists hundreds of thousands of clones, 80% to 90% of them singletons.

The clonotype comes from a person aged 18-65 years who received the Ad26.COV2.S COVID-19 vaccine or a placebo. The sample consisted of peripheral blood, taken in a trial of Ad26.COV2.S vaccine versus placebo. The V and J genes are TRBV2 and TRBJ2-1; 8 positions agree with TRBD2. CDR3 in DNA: TGTGCCAGCGGAGTAGCGGGAAAGGGGAATGAGCAGTTCTTC. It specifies CASGVAGKGNEQFF.